What follows are 29 T cell receptor beta chains derived from one specimen sequenced in a study of T cells in women clearing cervical HPV infection (dated by TCRdb to 2017 to 2018). To prepare the library, the immunoSEQ multiplex PCR assay was applied. Sourced from immuneACCESS, this table was stored by TCRdb with only in-frame sequences that have V and J called. A share of the clones is absent; for the studies checked, an unresolved V gene accounts for under half, and the remainder has no known explanation. The table held for this sample gives around 39,000 clones. The ten largest make up approximately 6% of the sample. Source material: blood buffy coat. These receptor sequences come from a woman between 18 and 69 years old with a cervical HPV16 infection that either progressed to CIN3+ or cleared (not recorded which).

Notes on this clone: The read stops 3 residues short of the end of the CDR3; the missing end is completed from the germline J gene. This chain uses TRBV20-1 with TRBJ2-7, with TRBD1 as a possible D gene (5 bases). Trimming stripped 3 bases from V and 5 bases from J, with 17 bases between. The CDR3 totals 14 residues. Per the germline V gene, CDR1 is DFQATT and CDR2 is SNEGSKA (reference sequence). The CDR3 bases that were read are TGCAGTGCTAGGTACAGCCAGGGTGCGGACGAG. It specifies CSARYSQGADE. In full, the CDR3 reads CSARYSQGADEQYF.

Comments on this clone: The CDR3 extends 3 residues past the end of the read, so its final part is completed from the germline J gene. V is TRBV29-1 and J is TRBJ2-2; 10 positions agree with TRBD2. This CDR3 spans 15 amino acids. The J segment lost 4 bases and the V segment lost 3 bases, leaving 5 bases of the junction unmatched. Germline lookup yields CDR1 SQVTM and CDR2 ANQGSEA. CDR3 DNA, as far as it was read: TGCAGCGTTGATCGAACTAGCGGGACCACCGGGGAG. Protein sequence: CSVDRTSGTTGE. The complete CDR3 reads CSVDRTSGTTGELFF.

A remark on this clone: The read ends 3 residues shy of where the CDR3 ends; the end is completed using the germline J gene. This chain links TRBV7-2 with TRBJ1-1, with D possibly being TRBD1 (6 bases). V was pared by 5 bases and J by 1 base, with 11 bases between. The CDR3 sequence is 14 residues long. The germline V gene encodes CDR1 SGHTA and CDR2 FQGNSA. The CDR3 bases that were read are TGTGCCAGCAGCGTACAGGGACAGAACACTGAA. Protein sequence: CASSVQGQNTE. Given in full, the CDR3 is CASSVQGQNTEAFF.

CDR3 DNA (partial): TGTGCCAGCGGGGAGTATGGCGGGGGGGGAGAGACC. Translated: CASGEYGGGGET. The full-length CDR3 reads as CASGEYGGGGETQYF. This rearrangement joins TRBV2 to TRBJ2-5; 9 bases fit TRBD2. The read ends 3 residues shy of where the CDR3 ends; the end is completed using the germline J gene. V trimming: 8 bases; J trimming: 4 bases; junction bases outside the gene matches: 11. The CDR3 covers 15 residues. The germline CDR1 and CDR2 sequences are SNHLY and FYNNEI.

Points on this clone: The missing CDR3 end, 3 residues past where the read stops, is filled in from the germline J gene. The V and J genes are TRBV7-9 and TRBJ2-7, with 7 bases matching TRBD2. Germline assignment: CDR1 SEHNR and CDR2 FQNEAQ (reference sequence). The CDR3 runs to 14 residues. Trimming removed 5 bases from V and 1 base from J; junction bases left unmatched: 5. CDR3 amino acids: CASSGPGGSYEQYF. The CDR3 DNA, read in part, is TGTGCCAGCAGCGGACCGGGGGGATCCTACGAG.

Concerning this clone: The read falls 3 residues short of the CDR3 end, and the missing part is taken from the germline J gene. The chain employs TRBV5-6 and TRBJ2-3, with no clear D. V shed 4 bases and J shed 4 bases, with 16 bases lying between them. The CDR3 contains 15 residues. In germline, CDR1 is SGHDT, CDR2 YYEEEE. The CDR3 spells CASSQRRVYSDTQYF. The part of the CDR3 DNA that was read is TGTGCCAGCAGCCAGCGTCGGGTGTACTCAGATACG.

As concerns this clone: The read terminates 3 residues before the CDR3 end, so the remaining end is supplied by the germline J gene. The rearrangement links TRBV10-3 to TRBJ2-3; TRBD2 might be the D (5 bases). The ends were cut back, 6 bases at V and 4 bases at J, with 23 bases in the middle. The V gene's germline CDR1 is ENHRY and CDR2 SYGVKD. CDR3 length: 17 residues. CDR3 bases read: TGTGCCATCAGACCCGATACTAGTTGCGGGTGTTCAGATACG. This codes for CAIRPDTSCGCSDT. The entire CDR3 is CAIRPDTSCGCSDTQYF.

Comment on this clone: The CDR3 end falls 3 residues outside the read, so it is completed with the germline J gene. The chain employs TRBV20-1 and TRBJ1-1; D remains ambiguous. CDR3 size: 11 residues. Germline values: CDR1 DFQATT, CDR2 SNEGSKA (reference sequence). The sequenced part of the CDR3 DNA is TGCAGTGCCCTTCGGACTCTAACA. Amino acid sequence: CSALRTLT. The CDR3, in full, reads CSALRTLTAFF.

Concerning this clone itself: The read stops 3 residues short of the end of the CDR3; the missing end is completed from the germline J gene. V usage is TRBV2 and J usage is TRBJ1-4, with D perhaps TRBD1 (6 bases). Trimming stripped 7 bases from V and 4 bases from J, with 16 bases between. This CDR3 has 15 residues. The germline V gene has CDR1 SNHLY and CDR2 FYNNEI. The CDR3 loop reads CASTFVPGVNEKLFF. The covered CDR3 bases are TGTGCCAGCACCTTCGTTCCAGGGGTTAATGAAAAA.

As to this clone: The read gets to within 3 residues of the CDR3 end, and the germline J gene fills in the rest. The chain links TRBV20-1 to TRBJ1-4, with D possibly matching TRBD1 (5 bases). CDR3 length: 14 residues. CDR1 DFQATT and CDR2 SNEGSKA come from the germline V gene (reference sequence). V dropped 3 bases and J dropped 8 bases, with 16 bases sitting between them. Here the CDR3 reads CSARWEGFGEKLFF. The CDR3 DNA, read in part, is TGCAGTGCTAGGTGGGAGGGGTTCGGGGAAAAA.

Note on this clone: Read data end 3 residues before the CDR3 end; the end is taken from the germline J gene. This rearrangement joins TRBV19 to TRBJ1-2, with TRBD1 matching 7 bases. This CDR3 is built from 15 residues. CDR1 and CDR2 (germline): LNHDA, SQIVND (reference sequence). This chain's CDR3 is CASRLRQGLAYDYTF. Incomplete CDR3 DNA: TGTGCCAGTAGGTTACGACAGGGCCTCGCCTACGAC.

CDR3 sequence: CASSVLRQELNSPLHF. CDR3 DNA (partial): TGTGCCAGCAGTGTACTTCGACAGGAACTGAATTCACCC. The chain has TRBV6-1 and TRBJ1-6; TRBD1 is a possible D gene (6 bases). The read comes to an end 3 residues before the CDR3 does, leaving the germline J gene to fill in the end. Germline CDR1 MNHNS, CDR2 SASEGT. The CDR3 spans 16 residues. V shed 4 bases and J shed 7 bases, with 17 bases lying between them.

In the case of this clone: The read terminates 3 residues before the CDR3 end, so the remaining end is supplied by the germline J gene. The rearrangement uses TRBV29-1 and TRBJ2-1, with D possibly being TRBD2 (5 bases). The CDR3 totals 12 residues. Per germline, CDR1 SQVTM and CDR2 ANQGSEA. Trimming pared 6 bases from V and 8 bases from J, leaving 14 bases between. CDR3: CSVRLSWDEQFF. The covered CDR3 bases are TGCAGCGTGAGACTAAGCTGGGATGAG.

Points on this clone: Read data end 3 residues before the CDR3 end; the end is taken from the germline J gene. This chain uses TRBV13 with TRBJ2-7, with TRBD2 matching over 10 bases. V lost 3 bases, J lost 1 base, and 6 bases stayed unmatched. The germline gives CDR1 PRHDT, CDR2 FYEKMQ (reference sequence). This CDR3 contains 16 residues. The chain's CDR3 is CASSLGSGLASYEQYF. The CDR3 DNA, read in part, is TGTGCCAGCAGCTTGGGCTCGGGACTAGCGTCCTACGAG. Looking up the rest from reference TRBV13 and TRBJ2-7 gives the full variable domain: AAGVIQSPRHLIKEKRETATLKCYPIPRHDTVYWYQQGPGQDPQFLISFYEKMQSDKGSIPDRFSAQQFSDYHSELNMSSLELGDSALYFCASSLGSGLASYEQYFGPGTRLTVT.

Remarks on this clone: From the germline J gene comes the end of the CDR3, since the read stops 3 residues before it. The V call is TRBV19, the J call TRBJ1-2; D not certain. Germline V gene lookup returns CDR1 LNHDA and CDR2 SQIVND (reference sequence). The CDR3 consists of 18 residues. The part of the CDR3 DNA that was read is TGTGCCAGTAGTATAGATCTGAGGGCTAGCGGGAGCCACAATGAC. Its translation is CASSIDLRASGSHND. The CDR3, in full, reads CASSIDLRASGSHNDYTF.

To note about this clone: The read ends 3 residues before the CDR3 terminus; that terminus is restored from the germline J gene. V usage is TRBV18 and J usage is TRBJ2-4, with D perhaps being TRBD1 or TRBD2 (5 bases each). This CDR3 region has 16 residues. The germline V gene encodes CDR1 KGHSH and CDR2 LQKENI. The sequenced CDR3 bases are TGTGCCAGCTCACCTCCGAGGGGCGAATCGAAGAATGGT. Protein sequence: CASSPPRGESKNG. In full, the CDR3 reads CASSPPRGESKNGQYF.

A remark on this clone: The CDR3 end is not reached by the read, which stops 3 residues before it; the germline J gene fills it in. V usage is TRBV7-9 and J usage is TRBJ2-7, with D perhaps TRBD1 (6 bases). In germline, CDR1 is SEHNR, CDR2 FQNEAQ (reference sequence). The germline V and J ends were trimmed by 5 bases and 0 bases, with 11 bases remaining between them. The length of the CDR3 is 14 residues. The covered CDR3 bases are TGTGCCAGCAGCGGGTACAGGGACTCCTACGAG. Its protein is CASSGYRDSYE. The entire CDR3 protein reads CASSGYRDSYEQYF.

As for this clone: The read halts 3 residues ahead of the CDR3 end, with the missing end drawn from the germline J gene. This rearrangement joins TRBV7-8 to TRBJ2-7, with 10 bases identical to TRBD2. V was clipped by 2 bases and J by 0 bases; unmatched bases: 4. CDR1 and CDR2 (germline): SGHVS, FQNEAQ. This CDR3 has 16 amino acids. CDR3 amino acids: CASSLPLAGGSYEQYF. The DNA read from the CDR3 is TGTGCCAGCAGCTTACCGTTAGCGGGGGGCTCCTACGAG.

The CDR3 is CASSIGWQGEEPLFF. The covered CDR3 bases are TGTGCCAGTAGTATTGGGTGGCAGGGGGAGGAACCG. This chain uses TRBV19 with TRBJ2-2, with a weak D call TRBD1 (7 bases). Sequencing ends 3 residues short of the CDR3 end; the germline J gene provides the rest. In germline, CDR1 is LNHDA, CDR2 SQIVND (reference sequence). The CDR3 totals 15 residues.

A word on this clone: The CDR3 extends 3 residues past the end of the read, so its final part is completed from the germline J gene. This chain links TRBV2 with TRBJ2-5, with D perhaps matching TRBD2 (6 bases). Deletions cut 8 bases from V and 5 bases from J, with 24 bases between. Germline V gives CDR1 SNHLY, CDR2 FYNNEI. CDR3 length: 16 amino acids. The CDR3 spells CASGGAGTHKRETQYF. The covered CDR3 bases are TGTGCCAGCGGAGGGGCAGGGACTCACAAAAGGGAGACC.

As for this clone: The missing CDR3 end, 3 residues past where the read stops, is filled in from the germline J gene. The gene calls are TRBV5-1 and TRBJ1-2; the match to TRBD1 covers 9 bases. In germline, CDR1 is SGHRS, CDR2 YFSETQ. The V and J ends lost 4 bases and 3 bases, in that order; junction bases with no gene match: 4. The CDR3 spans 14 residues. The part of the CDR3 DNA that was read is TGCGCCAGCAGCACTGGGACAGGGTACTATGGC. Protein sequence: CASSTGTGYYG. The CDR3 reads in full as CASSTGTGYYGYTF.

For this clone: The read terminates 3 residues before the CDR3 end, so the remaining end is supplied by the germline J gene. The chain uses TRBV7-2 and TRBJ2-7, with TRBD2 as a possible D gene (5 bases). The CDR3 length is 13 residues. V dropped 0 bases and J dropped 4 bases, with 7 bases sitting between them. CDR1 and CDR2 (germline): SGHTA, FQGNSA. The DNA read from the CDR3 is TGTGCCAGCAGCTTAGCGCGGGTGTACGAG. As protein: CASSLARVYE. The whole CDR3 sequence reads CASSLARVYEQYF.

Points on this clone: The CDR3 is cut off 3 residues early in the read; its end comes from the germline J gene. The rearrangement uses TRBV19 and TRBJ2-1; D unresolved. The CDR3 has 14 residues. CDR1 is LNHDA, CDR2 SQIVND, per germline (reference sequence). Trimming pared 0 bases from V and 5 bases from J, leaving 8 bases between. Incomplete CDR3 DNA: TGTGCCAGTAGTATAGATGCTAGAAACAATGAG. It specifies CASSIDARNNE. The whole CDR3 sequence reads CASSIDARNNEQFF.

As to this clone: The CDR3 is cut off 3 residues early in the read; its end comes from the germline J gene. The gene calls are TRBV19 and TRBJ1-2; TRBD1 is a possible D gene (5 bases). The CDR3 length is 16 residues. Germline V lookup: CDR1 LNHDA, CDR2 SQIVND (reference sequence). V lost 3 bases and J 4 bases, leaving 18 bases between the germline ends. CDR3 sequence reads: CASSMRGGRATYGYTF. The sequenced part of the CDR3 DNA is TGTGCCAGTAGTATGAGGGGCGGACGCGCGACCTATGGC.

Note on this clone: The CDR3 end falls 3 residues outside the read, so it is completed with the germline J gene. This rearrangement joins TRBV19 to TRBJ2-1, with D possibly being TRBD2 (5 bases). There are 13 residues in the CDR3. Germline V gene data show CDR1 as LNHDA and CDR2 as SQIVND (reference sequence). Deletions cut 5 bases from V and 3 bases from J, with 8 bases between. CDR3 bases read: TGTGCCAGTAGTCGGGGTGTCTACAATGAG. Translating it yields CASSRGVYNE. The whole CDR3 is CASSRGVYNEQFF.

A note on this clone: One end of the junction fails to match germline, which may point to a read error. The DNA read from the CDR3 is TGTGCCAGCCCACCACAAGCGGGGCCATATATCGAG. It translates to CASPPQAGPYIE. The CDR3 in its entirety is CASPPQAGPYIEQYF. This chain links TRBV18 with TRBJ2-7; 7 bases fit TRBD2. Sequencing ends 3 residues short of the CDR3 end; the germline J gene provides the rest. This CDR3 has 15 amino acids. Germline V gives CDR1 KGHSH, CDR2 LQKENI. The variable domain in full, completed from reference TRBV18 and TRBJ2-7, reads NAGVMQNPRHLVRRRGQEARLRCSPMKGHSHVYWYRQLPEEGLKFMVYLQKENIIDESGMPKERFSAEFPKEGPSILRIQQVVRGDSAAYFCASPPQAGPYIEQYFGPGTRLTVT.

Concerning this clone: From the germline J gene comes the end of the CDR3, since the read stops 3 residues before it. The gene calls are TRBV6-2 or TRBV6-3 and TRBJ2-7, with TRBD2 matching over 10 bases. The CDR3 has 16 amino acids. CDR1 MNHEY and CDR2 SVGEGT come from the germline V gene. With V trimmed by 4 bases and J by 3 bases, 9 bases remained unmatched. The CDR3 here is CASSWGPPSGSYEQYF. CDR3 DNA (partial): TGTGCCAGCAGTTGGGGCCCTCCTAGCGGGAGCTACGAG.

With respect to this clone: Read coverage stops 3 residues before the CDR3 terminus; the germline J gene supplies the remainder. The rearrangement joins TRBV7-6 to TRBJ2-4; D might be TRBD2 (7 bases). Germline CDR1 reads SGHVS; CDR2 reads FNYEAQ. This CDR3 comprises 16 residues. The CDR3 sequence is CASSGGRGTDNYGQYF. The part of the CDR3 DNA that was read is TGTGCCAGCAGCGGGGGGCGGGGGACCGACAACTATGGT.

CDR3 loop: CASSLAVRGGSYNEQFF. The sequenced part of the CDR3 DNA is TGCGCCAGCAGCTTGGCCGTGCGGGGGGGGTCCTACAATGAG. V gene TRBV5-1 combines with J gene TRBJ2-1, with 9 bases that match TRBD2. The read is 3 residues too short to cover the CDR3 end, so that end is filled in from the germline J gene. Germline-derived CDR1 and CDR2 are SGHRS and YFSETQ. The CDR3 covers 17 residues. Trimming removed 0 bases from V and 1 base from J; junction bases left unmatched: 5. The full variable domain, rest sourced from reference TRBV5-1 and TRBJ2-1, is KAGVTQTPRYLIKTRGQQVTLSCSPISGHRSVSWYQQTPGQGLQFLFEYFSETQRNKGNFPGRFSGRQFSNSRSEMNVSTLELGDSALYLCASSLAVRGGSYNEQFFGPGTRLTVL.